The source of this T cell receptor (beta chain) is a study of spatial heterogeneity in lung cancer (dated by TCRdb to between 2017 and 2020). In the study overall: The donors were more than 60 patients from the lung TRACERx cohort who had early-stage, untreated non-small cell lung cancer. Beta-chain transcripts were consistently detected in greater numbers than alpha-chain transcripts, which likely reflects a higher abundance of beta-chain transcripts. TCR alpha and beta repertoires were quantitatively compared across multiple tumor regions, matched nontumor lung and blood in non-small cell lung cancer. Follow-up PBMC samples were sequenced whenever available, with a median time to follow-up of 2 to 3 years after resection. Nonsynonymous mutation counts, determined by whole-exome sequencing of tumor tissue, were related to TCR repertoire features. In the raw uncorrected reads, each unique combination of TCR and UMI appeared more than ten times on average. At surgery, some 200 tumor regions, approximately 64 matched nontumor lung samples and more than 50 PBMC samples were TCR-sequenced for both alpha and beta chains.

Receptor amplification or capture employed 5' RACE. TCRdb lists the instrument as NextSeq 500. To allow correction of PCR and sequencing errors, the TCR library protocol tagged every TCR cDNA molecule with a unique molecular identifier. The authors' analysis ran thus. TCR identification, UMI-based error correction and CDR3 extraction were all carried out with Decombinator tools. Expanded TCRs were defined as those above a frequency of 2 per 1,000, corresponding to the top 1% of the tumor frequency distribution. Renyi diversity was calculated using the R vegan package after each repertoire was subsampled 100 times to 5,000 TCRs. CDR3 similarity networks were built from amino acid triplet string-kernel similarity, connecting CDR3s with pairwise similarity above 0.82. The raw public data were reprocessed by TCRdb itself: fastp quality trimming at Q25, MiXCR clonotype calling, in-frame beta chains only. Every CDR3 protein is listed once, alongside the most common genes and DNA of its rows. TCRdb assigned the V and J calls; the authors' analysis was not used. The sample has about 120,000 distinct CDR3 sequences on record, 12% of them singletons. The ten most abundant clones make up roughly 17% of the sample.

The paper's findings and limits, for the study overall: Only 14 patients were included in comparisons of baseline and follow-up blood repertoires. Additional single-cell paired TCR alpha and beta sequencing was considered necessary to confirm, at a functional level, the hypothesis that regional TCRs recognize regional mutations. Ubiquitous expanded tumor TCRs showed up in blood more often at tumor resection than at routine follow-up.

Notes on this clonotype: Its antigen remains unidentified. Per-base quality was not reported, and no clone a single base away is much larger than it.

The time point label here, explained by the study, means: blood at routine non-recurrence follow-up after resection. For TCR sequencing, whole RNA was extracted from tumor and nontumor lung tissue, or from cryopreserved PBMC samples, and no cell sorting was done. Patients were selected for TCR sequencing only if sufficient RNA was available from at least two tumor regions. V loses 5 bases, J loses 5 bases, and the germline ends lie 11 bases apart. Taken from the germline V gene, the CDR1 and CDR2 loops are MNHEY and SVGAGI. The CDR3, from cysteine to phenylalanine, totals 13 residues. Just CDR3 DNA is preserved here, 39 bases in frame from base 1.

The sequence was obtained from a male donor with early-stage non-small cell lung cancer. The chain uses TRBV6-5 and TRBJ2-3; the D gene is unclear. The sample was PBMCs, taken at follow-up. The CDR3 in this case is CASSAQVRDTQYF. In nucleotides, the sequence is TGTGCCAGCAGTGCCCAGGTACGAGATACGCAGTATTTT.